The TCR beta chain described here comes from a study of blood T cells in healthy people across ages. The table lists this clonotype with a few counts. CDR1 and CDR2 from the germline V gene are SNHLY and FYNNEI. V shed 4 bases and J shed 6 bases, with 14 bases lying between them. This CDR3 has 14 residues. Then a second PCR, running roughly 7 to 11 cycles, was carried out with a sample-barcoded 5' primer and a J-beta primer mix. TCRdb called the 5' RACE reads again in MiXCR, with one record for every CDR3 protein. Here the sample spans 550,000 to 750,000 distinct CDR3 sequences, roughly 21% being singletons.

The TCR comes from a man aged 65 to 85 in good health. The sequenced sample was blood. The chain joins TRBV2 to TRBJ2-3, with D maybe TRBD2 (5 bases). CDR3 region: CASSVIRGEDTQYF. CDR3 DNA: TGTGCCAGCAGTGTCATTCGGGGAGAGGATACGCAGTATTTT.